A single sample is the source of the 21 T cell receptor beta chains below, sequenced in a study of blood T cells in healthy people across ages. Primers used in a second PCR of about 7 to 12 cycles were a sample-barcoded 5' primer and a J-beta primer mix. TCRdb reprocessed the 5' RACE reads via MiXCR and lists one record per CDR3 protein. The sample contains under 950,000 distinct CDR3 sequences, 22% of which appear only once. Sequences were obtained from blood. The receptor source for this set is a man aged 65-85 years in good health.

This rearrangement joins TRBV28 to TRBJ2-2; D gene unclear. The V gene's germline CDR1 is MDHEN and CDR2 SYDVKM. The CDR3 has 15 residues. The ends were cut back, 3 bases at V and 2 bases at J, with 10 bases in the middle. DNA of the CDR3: TGTGCCAGCAGTTTCCCTCTCCTAAACACCGGGGAGCTGTTTTTT. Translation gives CASSFPLLNTGELFF.

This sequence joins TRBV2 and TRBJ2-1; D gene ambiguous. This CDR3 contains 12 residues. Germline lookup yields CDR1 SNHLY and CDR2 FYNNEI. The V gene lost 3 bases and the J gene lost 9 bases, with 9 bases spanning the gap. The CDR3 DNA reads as TGTGCCAGCAGTGACTCATTGGGTGAGCAGTTCTTC. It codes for CASSDSLGEQFF.

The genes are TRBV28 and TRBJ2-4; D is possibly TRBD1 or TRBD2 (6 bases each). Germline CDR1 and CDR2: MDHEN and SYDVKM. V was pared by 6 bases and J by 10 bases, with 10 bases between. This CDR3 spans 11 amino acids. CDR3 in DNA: TGTGCCAGCAGGAGAGGGGGGATTCAGTACTTC. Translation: CASRRGGIQYF.

CDR3 bases: TGTGCCAGCAGTTTTAGGGACCCGAACACCGGGGAGCTGTTTTTT. As protein: CASSFRDPNTGELFF. The chain joins TRBV27 to TRBJ2-2; D could derive from TRBD1 or TRBD2 (5 bases each). Trimming took 3 bases from V and 0 from J, leaving 8 bases between them. CDR3 length: 15 amino acids. Germline V gives CDR1 MNHEY, CDR2 SMNVEV (reference sequence).

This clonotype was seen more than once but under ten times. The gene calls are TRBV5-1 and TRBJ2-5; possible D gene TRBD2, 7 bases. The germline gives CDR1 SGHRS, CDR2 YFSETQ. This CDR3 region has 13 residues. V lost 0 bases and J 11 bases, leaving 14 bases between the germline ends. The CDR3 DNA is TGCGCCAGCAGCTTGGACAGGGACTACAAGCAGTACTTC. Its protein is CASSLDRDYKQYF.

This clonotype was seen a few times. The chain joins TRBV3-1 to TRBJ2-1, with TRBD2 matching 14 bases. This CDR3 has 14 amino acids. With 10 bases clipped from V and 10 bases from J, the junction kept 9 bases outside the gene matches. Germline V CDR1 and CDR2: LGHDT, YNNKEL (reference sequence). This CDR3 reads CATGLAGGMMEQFF. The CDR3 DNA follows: TGTGCCACAGGACTAGCGGGAGGCATGATGGAGCAGTTCTTC.

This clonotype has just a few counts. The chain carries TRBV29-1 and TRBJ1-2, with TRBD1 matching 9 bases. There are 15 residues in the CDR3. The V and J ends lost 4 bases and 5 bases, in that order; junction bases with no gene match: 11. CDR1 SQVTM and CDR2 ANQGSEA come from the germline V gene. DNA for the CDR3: TGCAGCGTTGGAATTTTAACAGGGGGCGGTTATGGCTACACCTTC. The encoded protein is CSVGILTGGGYGYTF. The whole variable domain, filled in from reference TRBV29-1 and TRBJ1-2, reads SAVISQKPSRDICQRGTSLTIQCQVDSQVTMMFWYRQQPGQSLTLIATANQGSEATYESGFVIDKFPISRPNLTFSTLTVSNMSPEDSSIYLCSVGILTGGGYGYTFGSGTRLTVV.

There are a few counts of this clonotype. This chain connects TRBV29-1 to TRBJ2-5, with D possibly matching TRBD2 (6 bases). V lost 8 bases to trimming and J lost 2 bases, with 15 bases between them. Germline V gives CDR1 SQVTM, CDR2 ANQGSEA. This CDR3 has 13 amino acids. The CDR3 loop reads CSKVVGGQETQYF. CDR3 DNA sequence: TGCAGCAAGGTCGTTGGGGGGCAAGAGACCCAGTACTTC.

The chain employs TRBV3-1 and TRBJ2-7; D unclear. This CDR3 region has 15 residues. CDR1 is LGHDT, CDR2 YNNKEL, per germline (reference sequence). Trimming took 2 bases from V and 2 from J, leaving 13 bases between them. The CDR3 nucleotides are TGTGCCAGCAGCCAAACCCCACATAACGCCTACGAGCAGTACGTC. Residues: CASSQTPHNAYEQYV.

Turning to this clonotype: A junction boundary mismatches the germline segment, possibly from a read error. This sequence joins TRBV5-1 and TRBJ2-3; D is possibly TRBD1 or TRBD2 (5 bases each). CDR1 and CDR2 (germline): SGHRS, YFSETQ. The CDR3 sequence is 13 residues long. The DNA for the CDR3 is TGCGCCCGCAGCTTGGGGGGCACAGATACGCAGTATTTT. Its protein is CARSLGGTDTQYF.

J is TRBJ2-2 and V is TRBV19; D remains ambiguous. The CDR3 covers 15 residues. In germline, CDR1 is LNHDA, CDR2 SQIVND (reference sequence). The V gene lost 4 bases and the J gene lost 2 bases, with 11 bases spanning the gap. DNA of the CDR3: TGTGCCAGTAGTAACAACGGACGTAACACCGGGGAGCTGTTTTTT. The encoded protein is CASSNNGRNTGELFF.

CDR3 DNA sequence: TGTGCCAGTAAATTGGGACTAGCGGGAGTAGGGTATTTT. Its protein is CASKLGLAGVGYF. The chain carries TRBV12-3 or TRBV12-4 and TRBJ2-3; 14 bases agree with TRBD2. With V trimmed by 9 bases and J by 14 bases, 10 bases remained unmatched. The CDR3 runs to 13 residues.

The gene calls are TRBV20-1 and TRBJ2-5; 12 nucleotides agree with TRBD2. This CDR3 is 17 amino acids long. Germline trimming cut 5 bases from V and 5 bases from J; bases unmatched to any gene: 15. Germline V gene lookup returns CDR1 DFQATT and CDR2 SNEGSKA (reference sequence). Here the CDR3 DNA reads TGCAGTGCTGAACTAGCGGGGGGAACCCTCCCCGGGGAGACCCAGTACTTC. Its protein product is CSAELAGGTLPGETQYF.

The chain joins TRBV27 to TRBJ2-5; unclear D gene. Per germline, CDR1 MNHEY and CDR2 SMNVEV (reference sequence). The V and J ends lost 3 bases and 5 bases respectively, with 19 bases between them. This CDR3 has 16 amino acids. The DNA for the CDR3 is TGTGCCAGCAGTTTCTTGTCGGTTAACTCCGCGGAGACCCAGTACTTC. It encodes CASSFLSVNSAETQYF.

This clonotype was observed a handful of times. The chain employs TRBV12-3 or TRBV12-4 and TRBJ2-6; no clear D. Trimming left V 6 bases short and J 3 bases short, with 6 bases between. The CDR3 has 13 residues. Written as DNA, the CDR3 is TGTGCCAGCAGCCCGGTTGGGGCCAACGTCCTGACTTTC. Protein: CASSPVGANVLTF.

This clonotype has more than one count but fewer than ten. CDR3 nucleotide sequence: TGTGCCAGCAGAAGGGGGACTAGCGGAAACACCGGGGAGCTGTTTTTT. Encoded protein: CASRRGTSGNTGELFF. The V gene is TRBV27, the J gene TRBJ2-2; 11 bases are shared with TRBD2. Germline loops: CDR1 MNHEY, CDR2 SMNVEV (reference sequence). Trimming removed 6 bases from V and 2 bases from J; junction bases left unmatched: 5. The CDR3 consists of 16 residues.

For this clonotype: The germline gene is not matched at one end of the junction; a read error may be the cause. The CDR3 here is CASSTLIGNQPQHF. The CDR3 DNA sequence: TGTGCCAGCAGTACCCTGATCGGCAACCAGCCCCAGCATTTT. This chain links TRBV27 with TRBJ1-5; D unresolved. CDR3 length: 14 residues. Germline V gene data show CDR1 as MNHEY and CDR2 as SMNVEV (reference sequence).

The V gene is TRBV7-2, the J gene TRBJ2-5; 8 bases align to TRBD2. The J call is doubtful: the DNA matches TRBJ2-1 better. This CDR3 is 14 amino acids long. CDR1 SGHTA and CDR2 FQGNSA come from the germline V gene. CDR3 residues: CASSTRGGWKEQFF. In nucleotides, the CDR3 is TGTGCCAGCAGCACACGGGGGGGATGGAAAGAGCAGTTCTTC.

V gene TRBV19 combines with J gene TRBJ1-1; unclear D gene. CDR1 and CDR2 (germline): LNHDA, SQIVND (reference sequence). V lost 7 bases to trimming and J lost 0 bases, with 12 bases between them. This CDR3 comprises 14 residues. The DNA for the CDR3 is TGTGCCAGTACTTTAATGAGCCTGAACACTGAAGCTTTCTTT. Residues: CASTLMSLNTEAFF.

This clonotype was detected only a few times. The CDR3 coding sequence is TGCAGCGTTGAATGGGACAATGAGCAGTTCTTC. It yields the protein CSVEWDNEQFF. This chain connects TRBV29-1 to TRBJ2-1; D gene unclear. The CDR3 is 11 residues long. CDR1 is SQVTM, CDR2 ANQGSEA, per germline. Trimming shortened V by 2 bases and J by 5 bases, and 4 bases separated the two germline ends.

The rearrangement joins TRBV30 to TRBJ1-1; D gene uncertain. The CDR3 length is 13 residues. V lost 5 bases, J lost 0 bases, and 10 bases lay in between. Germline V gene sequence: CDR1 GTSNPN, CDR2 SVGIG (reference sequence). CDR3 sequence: CAWGRSMNTEAFF. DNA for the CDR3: TGTGCCTGGGGCAGGAGCATGAACACTGAAGCTTTCTTT.